The text below deals with one T cell receptor beta chain. Its antigen is as yet unknown. The CDR3 extends over 14 amino acids. J lost 6 bases, V lost 2 bases, and 3 bases had no gene match. Germline lookup yields CDR1 SGHDN and CDR2 FVKESK. TCRdb itself ran the RT-PCR reads through MiXCR, one entry per CDR3 protein. The profile shows some 500,000 distinct CDR3 sequences, 15% to 20% of them singletons. The sample comes from a study of response to subunit inactivated influenza vaccine. Study observations and caveats: With each seasonal influenza vaccination, the authors suggested, few new T cells are recruited.

The rearrangement links TRBV14 to TRBJ2-1; 8 bases are shared with TRBD1. The TCR sequence derives from a man aged 50-75 years who received an inactivated influenza vaccine. The sample was CD4+ T cells sorted from PBMCs, taken 23 to 25 months after vaccination. In nucleotides, the CDR3 is TGTGCCAGCAGCCAATTTACAGGGGGCAATGAGCAGTTCTTC. Protein product: CASSQFTGGNEQFF. Full variable domain (outside the CDR3, taken from reference TRBV14 and TRBJ2-1): EAGVTQFPSHSVIEKGQTVTLRCDPISGHDNLYWYRRVMGKEIKFLLHFVKESKQDESGMPNNRFLAERTGGTYSTLKVQPAELEDSGVYFCASSQFTGGNEQFFGPGTRLTVL.